Listed here are 12 T cell receptor beta chains from one sample, sequenced in a study of PD-1 blockade in mismatch repair-deficient tumors. Assay used: immunoSEQ multiplex PCR; TCRdb lists only in-frame clones, some missing. The data show under 75,000 clones, with about nine tenths seen just once and approximately 15% held by the top ten. The material was peripheral blood, obtained 52 weeks after starting pembrolizumab. The source is an adult with mismatch repair-deficient cancer.

In DNA, the CDR3 is TGTGCCAGCAGTGCTTCAGGGAACACTGAAGCTTTCTTT. Residues: CASSASGNTEAFF. This chain connects TRBV7-3 to TRBJ1-1; no definite D call. Germline CDR1 is SGHTA and CDR2 is FQGTGA. Trimming left V 6 bases short and J 1 base short, with 9 bases between. The CDR3 runs to 13 residues.

The genes are TRBV27 and TRBJ2-7, with 7 bases lining up with TRBD2. The germline V gene has CDR1 MNHEY and CDR2 SMNVEV (reference sequence). The CDR3 spans 15 residues. The V and J ends lost 3 bases and 5 bases, in that order; junction bases with no gene match: 10. CDR3 DNA sequence: TGTGCCAGCAGTTTTCCGGGGACTACTCGAAACGAGCAGTACTTC. Translation: CASSFPGTTRNEQYF.

The count of this clone is one. The rearrangement joins TRBV19 to TRBJ2-1; the D is unclear. Germline loops: CDR1 LNHDA, CDR2 SQIVND (reference sequence). Trimming cost V 6 bases and J 7 bases, with 10 bases left between them. CDR3 length: 12 amino acids. CDR3 nucleotides: TGTGCCAGTAGAGGAAGGGTAAATGAGCAGTTCTTC. It specifies CASRGRVNEQFF.

V usage is TRBV7-9 and J usage is TRBJ2-5; 10 bases align to TRBD1. The germline gives CDR1 SEHNR, CDR2 FQNEAQ (reference sequence). The CDR3 is 16 amino acids. The junction had 8 bases not matched to a gene; V was cut back by 5 bases and J by 2 bases. The CDR3 spells CASSAPDRGWQETQYF. CDR3 bases: TGTGCCAGCAGCGCCCCGGACAGGGGGTGGCAAGAGACCCAGTACTTC.

This clone has only one observation. The chain combines TRBV7-9 with TRBJ1-2; maybe TRBD1 (5 bases). Germline CDR1 reads SEHNR; CDR2 reads FQNEAQ (reference sequence). CDR3 size: 16 residues. The V end was cut by 4 bases, the J end by 0 bases, with 15 bases between. CDR3 in amino acids: CASSYDSTTPNYGYTF. CDR3 coding DNA: TGTGCCAGCAGCTACGACAGTACCACCCCTAACTATGGCTACACCTTC.

The chain recombines TRBV5-8 with TRBJ2-7; D remains unclear. Per the germline V gene, CDR1 is SGHTS and CDR2 is YDEGEE. This CDR3 contains 10 residues. V was shortened by 4 bases and J by 2 bases, with 1 base between the two germline ends. CDR3 nucleotides: TGTGCCAGCAGCACCTACGAGCAGTACTTC. Translating gives CASSTYEQYF.

The chain links TRBV2 to TRBJ1-2, with D perhaps matching TRBD1 (5 bases). The V end lost 3 bases, the J end lost 7 bases, and 18 bases lay between the germline ends. The CDR3 spans 15 residues. Looked up from germline, CDR1 is SNHLY and CDR2 is FYNNEI. The chain's CDR3 is CASSERQGGFSGYTF. As DNA, the CDR3 is TGTGCCAGCAGTGAGCGTCAGGGAGGGTTCAGTGGCTACACCTTC.

The J gene is TRBJ2-1, the V gene TRBV10-2, with TRBD2 identical over 9 bases. This CDR3 comprises 15 residues. With V trimmed by 4 bases and J by 1 base, 2 bases remained unmatched. The germline V gene encodes CDR1 WSHSY and CDR2 SAAADI. For the CDR3, the DNA is TGCGCCAGCAGTGTAGCGGGAGCATCCTACAATGAGCAGTTCTTC. Amino acids: CASSVAGASYNEQFF.

The genes are TRBV4-3 and TRBJ1-5; D is perhaps TRBD1 (5 bases). CDR1 and CDR2 from the germline V gene are LGHNA and YSLEER. V lost 0 bases, J lost 0 bases, and 9 bases lay in between. This CDR3 is built from 16 residues. CDR3 in DNA: TGCGCCAGCAGCCAAGACTGGGGGTATAGCAATCAGCCCCAGCATTTT. This translates into CASSQDWGYSNQPQHF.

The V call is TRBV28, the J call TRBJ2-2, with D perhaps TRBD1 (6 bases). CDR1 is MDHEN and CDR2 is SYDVKM in the germline V gene. V was trimmed by 5 bases and J by 2 bases, leaving 12 bases between them. The CDR3 is 15 amino acids. Written as DNA, the CDR3 is TGTGCCAGCAGTCACAGGGCTACAAACACCGGGGAGCTGTTTTTT. It specifies CASSHRATNTGELFF.

This clone was counted a few times. The chain recombines TRBV9 with TRBJ2-5, with 7 bases that match TRBD1. This CDR3 spans 15 amino acids. Trimming cost V 2 bases and J 2 bases; bases outside gene matches: 6. Germline CDR1 reads SGDLS; CDR2 reads YYNGEE. CDR3 loop: CASSVTTGPQETQYF. For the CDR3, the DNA is TGTGCCAGCAGCGTGACGACAGGGCCACAAGAGACCCAGTACTTC.

The chain couples TRBV5-8 to TRBJ2-7, with 10 bases that match TRBD1. CDR3 length equals 14 residues. The V gene's germline CDR1 is SGHTS and CDR2 YDEGEE. Trimming removed 0 bases from V and 4 bases from J; junction bases left unmatched: 1. For the CDR3, the DNA is TGTGCCAGCAGCTTGGGGACAGGGGGATACGAGCAGTACTTC. Encoded protein: CASSLGTGGYEQYF.